Each of the 10 T cell receptor beta chains below was sequenced from the same sample in a study of blood T cells in healthy people across ages. Alongside a J-beta primer mix, a sample-barcoded 5' primer served in a second PCR lasting about 7 to 11 cycles. TCRdb independently ran MiXCR on the 5' RACE reads; one entry per CDR3 protein. The repertoire includes about 640,000 distinct CDR3 sequences, roughly 50% of them detected once, and roughly 34% sits in the top ten. Sequenced: blood. The receptors here all came from a man in his 60s in good health.

The V gene is TRBV19, the J gene TRBJ2-5; D might be TRBD1 or TRBD2, each matching 5 bases. The J call may not be correct, given that the DNA end is closer to TRBJ2-7. CDR1 is LNHDA and CDR2 is SQIVND in the germline V gene (reference sequence). This CDR3 spans 14 amino acids. The CDR3: CASSTGTDAYEQYF. The CDR3, as DNA: TGTGCCAGTAGTACGGGGACCGACGCCTACGAGCAGTACTTC.

CDR3 protein: CASRPTEGPSDIQYF. The CDR3 nucleotides are TGTGCCAGCCGACCGACGGAGGGCCCATCAGACATTCAGTACTTC. The V and J genes are TRBV10-3 and TRBJ2-4; a possible D gene is TRBD2 (6 bases). The CDR3 consists of 15 residues. In germline, CDR1 is ENHRY, CDR2 SYGVKD. Trimming left V 10 bases short and J 8 bases short, with 24 bases between.

The chain uses TRBV6-5 and TRBJ2-1; 7 nucleotides match TRBD1. The V and J ends lost 11 bases and 7 bases, in that order; junction bases with no gene match: 14. The CDR3 totals 14 residues. Germline V gene lookup returns CDR1 MNHEY and CDR2 SVGAGI. CDR3 coding DNA: TGTGCCTCCCGGGACAGCTTGGCCTCGAATGAGCAGTTCTTC. Its protein is CASRDSLASNEQFF.

The chain is built from TRBV5-1 and TRBJ2-7; D gene ambiguous. Trimming left V 2 bases short and J 6 bases short, with 12 bases between. The germline gives CDR1 SGHRS, CDR2 YFSETQ. The CDR3 contains 13 residues. The CDR3 DNA is TGCGCCAGCAGCTTTGGGGTGAGGCGCGAGCAGTACTTC. Translation: CASSFGVRREQYF.

V is TRBV4-1 and J is TRBJ2-7, with 8 bases matching TRBD2. The end of the DNA aligns better with TRBJ2-5, so the J call may be wrong. The length of the CDR3 is 18 residues. The germline V gene has CDR1 MGHRA and CDR2 YSYEKL. CDR3 sequence (DNA): TGCGCCAGCAGCCAAGATGGGGGACCGGGACTAGTCATTGAGACCCAGTACTTC. This encodes CASSQDGGPGLVIETQYF.

The chain combines TRBV5-1 with TRBJ2-7; no definite D call. The CDR3 is 12 residues long. Germline V CDR1 and CDR2: SGHRS, YFSETQ. Trimming left V 7 bases short and J 2 bases short, with 10 bases between. The CDR3 region has the DNA TGCGCCAGCTGGAGTCCTACCTACGAGCAGTACTTC. Translation: CASWSPTYEQYF.

A word on this clonotype: With a much larger clone just one base away, this may be a read error. The genes are TRBV5-1 and TRBJ2-7; D may be TRBD1 or TRBD2 (5 bases each). The V gene lost 0 bases and the J gene lost 3 bases, with 7 bases spanning the gap. Germline V lookup: CDR1 SGHRS, CDR2 YFSETQ. This CDR3 is 13 amino acids long. The CDR3 region is CASSLDGGYEQYF. CDR3 nucleotides: TGCGCCAGCAGCTTGGATGGGGGCTACGAGCAGTACTTC.

This clonotype was seen a handful of times. DNA for the CDR3: TGTGCCAGCAGTTACTCTAGACAGAACTACGAGCAGTACTTC. Amino acids: CASSYSRQNYEQYF. V and J are TRBV6-5 and TRBJ2-7; perhaps TRBD1 as D (5 bases). Per the germline V gene, CDR1 is MNHEY and CDR2 is SVGAGI. V was cut by 0 bases and J by 3 bases, with 9 bases left in between. This CDR3 comprises 14 residues.

V gene TRBV24-1 combines with J gene TRBJ2-1, with 8 positions matching TRBD1. With the DNA end fitting TRBJ2-7 better, the J assignment may be wrong. Per the germline V gene, CDR1 is KGHDR and CDR2 is SFDVKD. The CDR3 loop spans 19 amino acids. The CDR3: CATSEPPARGHPHSYEQYF. The DNA of the CDR3 is TGTGCCACCAGTGAACCGCCGGCCAGGGGGCACCCCCATTCCTACGAGCAGTACTTC.

V gene TRBV20-1 combines with J gene TRBJ2-5; 9 nucleotides line up with TRBD1. The J call is uncertain, as TRBJ2-7 better fits the DNA end. Germline CDR1 and CDR2: DFQATT and SNEGSKA (reference sequence). The CDR3 extends over 16 amino acids. DNA of the CDR3: TGCAGTGCTAGAGCCCTGCCGGGACAGGGAGTTAACGAGCAGTACTTC. It codes for CSARALPGQGVNEQYF.